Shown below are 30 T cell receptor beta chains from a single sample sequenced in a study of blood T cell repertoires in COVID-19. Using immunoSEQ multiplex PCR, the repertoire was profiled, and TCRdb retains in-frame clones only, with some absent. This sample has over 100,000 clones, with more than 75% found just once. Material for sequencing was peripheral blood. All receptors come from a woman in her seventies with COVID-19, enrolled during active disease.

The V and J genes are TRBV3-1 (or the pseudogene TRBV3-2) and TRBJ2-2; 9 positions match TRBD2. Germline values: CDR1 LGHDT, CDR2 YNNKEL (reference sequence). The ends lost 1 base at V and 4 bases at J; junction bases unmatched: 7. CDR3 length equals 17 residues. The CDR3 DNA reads TGTGCCAGCAGCCAAGGGGTCCTAGCGGGGCCCACCGGGGAGCTGTTTTTT. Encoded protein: CASSQGVLAGPTGELFF.

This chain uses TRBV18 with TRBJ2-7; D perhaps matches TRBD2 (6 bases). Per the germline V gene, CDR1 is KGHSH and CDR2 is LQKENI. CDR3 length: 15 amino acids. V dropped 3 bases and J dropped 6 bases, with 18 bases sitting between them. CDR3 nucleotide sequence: TGTGCCAGCTCACCCCAAGGCGGAGGGGTCCGCGAGCAGTACTTC. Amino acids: CASSPQGGGVREQYF.

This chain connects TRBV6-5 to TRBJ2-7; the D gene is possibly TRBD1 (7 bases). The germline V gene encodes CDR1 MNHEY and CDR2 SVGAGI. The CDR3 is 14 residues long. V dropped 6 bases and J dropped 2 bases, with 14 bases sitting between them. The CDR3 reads CASRRDSGAYEQYF. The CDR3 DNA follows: TGTGCCAGCAGGCGGGACAGTGGGGCCTACGAGCAGTACTTC.

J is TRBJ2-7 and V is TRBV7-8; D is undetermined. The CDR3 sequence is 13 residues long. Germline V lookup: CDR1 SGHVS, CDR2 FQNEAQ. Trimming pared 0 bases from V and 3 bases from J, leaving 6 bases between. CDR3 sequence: CASSLAADYEQYF. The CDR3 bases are TGTGCCAGCAGCTTAGCGGCCGACTACGAGCAGTACTTC.

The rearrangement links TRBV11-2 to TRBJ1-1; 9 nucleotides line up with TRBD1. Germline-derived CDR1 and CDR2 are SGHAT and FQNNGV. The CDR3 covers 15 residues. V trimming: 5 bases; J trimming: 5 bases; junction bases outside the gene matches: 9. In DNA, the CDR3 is TGTGCCAGCAGCACCGGACAGGGGTTAGGGACTGAAGCTTTCTTT. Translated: CASSTGQGLGTEAFF. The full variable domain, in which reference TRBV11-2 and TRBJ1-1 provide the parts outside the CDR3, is EAGVAQSPRYKIIEKRQSVAFWCNPISGHATLYWYQQILGQGPKLLIQFQNNGVVDDSQLPKDRFSAERLKGVDSTLKIQPAKLEDSAVYLCASSTGQGLGTEAFFGQGTRLTVV.

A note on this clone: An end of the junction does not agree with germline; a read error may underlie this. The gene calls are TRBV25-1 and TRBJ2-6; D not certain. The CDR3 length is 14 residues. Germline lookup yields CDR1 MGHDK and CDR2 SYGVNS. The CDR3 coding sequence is TGTGCCAGCTGTGAGAGCTCTGGGGCCAACGTCCTGACTTTC. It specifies CASCESSGANVLTF.

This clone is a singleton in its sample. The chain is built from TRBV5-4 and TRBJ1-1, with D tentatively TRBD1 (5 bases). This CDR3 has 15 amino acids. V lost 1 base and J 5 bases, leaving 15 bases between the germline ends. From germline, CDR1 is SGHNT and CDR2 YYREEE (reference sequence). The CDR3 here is CASSLPPQGITEAFF. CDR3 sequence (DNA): TGTGCCAGCAGCTTGCCCCCTCAGGGTATTACTGAAGCTTTCTTT.

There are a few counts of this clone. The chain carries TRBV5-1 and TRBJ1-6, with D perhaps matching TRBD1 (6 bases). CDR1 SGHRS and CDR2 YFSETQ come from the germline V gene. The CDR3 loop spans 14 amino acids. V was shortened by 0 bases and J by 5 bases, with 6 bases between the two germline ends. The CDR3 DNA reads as TGCGCCAGCAGCTTGGGACAGGATAATTCACCCCTCCACTTT. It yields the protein CASSLGQDNSPLHF.

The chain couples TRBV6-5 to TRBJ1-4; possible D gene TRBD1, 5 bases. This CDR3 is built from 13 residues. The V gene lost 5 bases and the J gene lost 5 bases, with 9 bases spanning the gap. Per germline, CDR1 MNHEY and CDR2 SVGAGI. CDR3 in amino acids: CASSLGGNEKLFF. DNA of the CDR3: TGTGCCAGCAGTCTGGGGGGGAATGAAAAACTGTTTTTT.

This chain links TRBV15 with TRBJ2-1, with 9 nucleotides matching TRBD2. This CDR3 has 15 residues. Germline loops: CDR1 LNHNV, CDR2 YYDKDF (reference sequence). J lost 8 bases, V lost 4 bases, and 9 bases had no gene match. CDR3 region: CATSKVSGGLDEQFF. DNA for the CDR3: TGTGCCACCAGCAAAGTTAGCGGGGGTCTGGATGAGCAGTTCTTC.

CDR3 sequence: CASSPTTGLSTDTQYF. The CDR3 DNA reads TGTGCCAGCAGCCCAACGACAGGGCTAAGCACAGATACGCAGTATTTT. This chain links TRBV3-1 (or the pseudogene TRBV3-2) with TRBJ2-3, with 7 bases identical to TRBD1. Trimming removed 4 bases from V and 0 bases from J; junction bases left unmatched: 7. The germline V gene encodes CDR1 LGHDT and CDR2 YNNKEL (reference sequence). CDR3 size: 16 residues.

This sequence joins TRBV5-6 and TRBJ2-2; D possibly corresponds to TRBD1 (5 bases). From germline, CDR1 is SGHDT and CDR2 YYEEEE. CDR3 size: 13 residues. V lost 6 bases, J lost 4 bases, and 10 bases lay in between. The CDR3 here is CASTWQGTGELFF. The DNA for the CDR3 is TGTGCCAGCACTTGGCAGGGCACCGGGGAGCTGTTTTTT.

CDR3 amino acids: CSVPGQGNYEQYF. The CDR3 region has the DNA TGCAGCGTCCCTGGACAGGGCAACTACGAGCAGTACTTC. The gene calls are TRBV29-1 and TRBJ2-7; 8 bases align to TRBD1. The CDR3 is 13 residues long. The germline gives CDR1 SQVTM, CDR2 ANQGSEA. Losses at the gene ends were 6 bases for V and 3 bases for J; bases not matched to a gene: 7.

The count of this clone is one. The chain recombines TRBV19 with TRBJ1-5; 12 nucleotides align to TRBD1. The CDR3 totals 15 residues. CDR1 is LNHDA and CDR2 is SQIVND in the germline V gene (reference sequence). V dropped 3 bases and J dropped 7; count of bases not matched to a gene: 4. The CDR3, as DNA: TGTGCCAGTAGTATGGGACAGGGGGCTTGGCAGCCCCAGCATTTT. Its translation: CASSMGQGAWQPQHF.

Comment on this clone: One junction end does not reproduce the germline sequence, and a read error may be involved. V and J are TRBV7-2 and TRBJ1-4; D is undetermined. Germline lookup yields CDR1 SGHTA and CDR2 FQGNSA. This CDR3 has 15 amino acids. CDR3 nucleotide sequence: TGTGCCAGCAGCCTAGCGGGAGTGGCTAATGAAAAACTGTTTTTT. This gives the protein CASSLAGVANEKLFF.

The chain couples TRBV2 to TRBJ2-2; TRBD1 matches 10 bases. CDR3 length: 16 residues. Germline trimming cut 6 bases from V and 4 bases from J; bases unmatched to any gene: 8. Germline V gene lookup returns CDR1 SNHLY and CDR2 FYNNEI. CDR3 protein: CASSLRQGAGTGELFF. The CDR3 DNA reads TGTGCCAGCAGCCTCCGACAGGGGGCGGGCACCGGGGAGCTGTTTTTT.

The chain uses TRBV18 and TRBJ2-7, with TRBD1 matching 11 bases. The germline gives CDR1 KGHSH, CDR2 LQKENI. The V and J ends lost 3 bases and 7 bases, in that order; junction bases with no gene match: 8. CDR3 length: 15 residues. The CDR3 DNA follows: TGTGCCAGCTCACCGCGGACAGGGGGCGAGGGGGAGCAGTACTTC. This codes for CASSPRTGGEGEQYF.

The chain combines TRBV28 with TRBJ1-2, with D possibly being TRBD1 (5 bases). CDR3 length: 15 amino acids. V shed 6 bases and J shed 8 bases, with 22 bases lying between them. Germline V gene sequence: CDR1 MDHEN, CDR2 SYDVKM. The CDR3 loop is CASSPPGGGVLGYTF. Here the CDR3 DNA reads TGTGCCAGCAGCCCGCCGGGCGGGGGGGTCTTGGGCTACACCTTC.

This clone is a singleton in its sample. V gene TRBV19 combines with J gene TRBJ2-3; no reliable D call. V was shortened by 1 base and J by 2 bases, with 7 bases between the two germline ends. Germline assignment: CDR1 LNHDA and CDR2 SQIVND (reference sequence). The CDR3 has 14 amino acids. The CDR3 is CASSIAPFTDTQYF. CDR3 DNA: TGTGCCAGTAGTATAGCTCCCTTCACAGATACGCAGTATTTT.

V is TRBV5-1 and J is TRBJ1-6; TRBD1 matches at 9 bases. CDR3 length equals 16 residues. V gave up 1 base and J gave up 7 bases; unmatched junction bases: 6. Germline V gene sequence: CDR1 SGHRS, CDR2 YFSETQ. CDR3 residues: CASSLWPGQGNSPLHF. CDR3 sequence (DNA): TGCGCCAGCAGCTTGTGGCCGGGACAGGGAAATTCACCCCTCCACTTT. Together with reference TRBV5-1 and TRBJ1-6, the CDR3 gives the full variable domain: KAGVTQTPRYLIKTRGQQVTLSCSPISGHRSVSWYQQTPGQGLQFLFEYFSETQRNKGNFPGRFSGRQFSNSRSEMNVSTLELGDSALYLCASSLWPGQGNSPLHFGNGTRLTVT.

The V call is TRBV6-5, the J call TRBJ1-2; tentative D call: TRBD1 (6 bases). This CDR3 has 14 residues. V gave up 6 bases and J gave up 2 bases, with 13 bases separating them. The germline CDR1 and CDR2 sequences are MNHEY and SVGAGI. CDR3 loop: CASRRTEGNYGYTF. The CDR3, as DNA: TGTGCCAGCAGGCGGACAGAGGGGAACTATGGCTACACCTTC.

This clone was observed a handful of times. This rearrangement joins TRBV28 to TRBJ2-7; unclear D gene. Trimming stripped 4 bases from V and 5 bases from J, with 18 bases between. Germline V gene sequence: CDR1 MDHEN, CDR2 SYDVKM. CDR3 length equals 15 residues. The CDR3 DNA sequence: TGTGCCAGCAGTTACTCGGTGACTGGAGTTGACGAGCAGTACTTC. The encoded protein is CASSYSVTGVDEQYF.

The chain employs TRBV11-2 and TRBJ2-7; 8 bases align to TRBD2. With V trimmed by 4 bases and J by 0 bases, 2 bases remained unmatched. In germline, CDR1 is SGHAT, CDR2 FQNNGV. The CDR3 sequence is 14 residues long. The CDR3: CASSSTSGSYEQYF. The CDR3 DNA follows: TGTGCCAGCAGCTCCACTAGCGGCTCCTACGAGCAGTACTTC.

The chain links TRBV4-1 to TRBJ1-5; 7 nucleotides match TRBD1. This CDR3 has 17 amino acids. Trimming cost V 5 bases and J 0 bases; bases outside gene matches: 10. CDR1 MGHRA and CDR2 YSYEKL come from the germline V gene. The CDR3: CASSDEIRQGSNQPQHF. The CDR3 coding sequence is TGCGCCAGCAGCGACGAAATCCGACAGGGTAGCAATCAGCCCCAGCATTTT.

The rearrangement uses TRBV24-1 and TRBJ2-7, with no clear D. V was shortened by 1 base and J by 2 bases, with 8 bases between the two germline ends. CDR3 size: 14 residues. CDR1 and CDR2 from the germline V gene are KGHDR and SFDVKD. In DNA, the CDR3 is TGTGCCACCAGTGATTTAAACAGACCCTACGAGCAGTACTTC. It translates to CATSDLNRPYEQYF.

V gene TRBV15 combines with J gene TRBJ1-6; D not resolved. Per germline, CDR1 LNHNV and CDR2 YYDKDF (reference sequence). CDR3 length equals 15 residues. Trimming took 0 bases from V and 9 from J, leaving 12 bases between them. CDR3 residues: CATSRDWRSGSPLHF. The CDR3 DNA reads TGTGCCACCAGCAGAGATTGGAGGTCAGGTTCACCCCTCCACTTT. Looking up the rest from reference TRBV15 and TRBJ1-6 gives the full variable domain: DAMVIQNPRYQVTQFGKPVTLSCSQTLNHNVMYWYQQKSSQAPKLLFHYYDKDFNNEADTPDNFQSRRPNTSFCFLDIRSPGLGDTAMYLCATSRDWRSGSPLHFGNGTRLTVT.

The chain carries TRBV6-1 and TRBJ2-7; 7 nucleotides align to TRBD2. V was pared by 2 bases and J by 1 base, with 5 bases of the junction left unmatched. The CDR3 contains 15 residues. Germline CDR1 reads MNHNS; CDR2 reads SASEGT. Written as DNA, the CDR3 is TGTGCCAGCAGTGAACCCGGACTAGTTTCCTACGAGCAGTACTTC. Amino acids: CASSEPGLVSYEQYF.

The CDR3 nucleotides read TGCGCCAGCAGTCAATCCTGGGGCCTGGGGTATAATTCACCCCTCCACTTT. It yields the protein CASSQSWGLGYNSPLHF. The V call is TRBV23-1, the J call TRBJ1-6; perhaps TRBD1 as D (5 bases). TRBV23-1 is an ORF, and what it does is uncertain. V was shortened by 0 bases and J by 4 bases, with 13 bases between the two germline ends. The CDR3 sequence is 17 residues long.

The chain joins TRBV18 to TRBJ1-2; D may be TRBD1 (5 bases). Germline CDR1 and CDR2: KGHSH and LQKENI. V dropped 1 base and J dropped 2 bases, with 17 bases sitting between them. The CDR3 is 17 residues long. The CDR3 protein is CASSPRSRAGVNYGYTF. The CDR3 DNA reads TGTGCCAGCTCACCACGTTCCAGGGCTGGGGTAAACTATGGCTACACCTTC.

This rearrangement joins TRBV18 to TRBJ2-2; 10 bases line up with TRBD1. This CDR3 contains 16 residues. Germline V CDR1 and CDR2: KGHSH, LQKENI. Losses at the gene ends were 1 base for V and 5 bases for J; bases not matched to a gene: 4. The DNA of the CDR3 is TGTGCCAGCTCACCACTTGGGACAGGGGATACCGGGGAGCTGTTTTTT. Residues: CASSPLGTGDTGELFF.